This is a list of T cell receptor beta chains from one sample in a study of cytomegalovirus exposure and HLA in healthy donors. Generated by immunoSEQ multiplex PCR, the TCRdb table keeps only in-frame clones and is missing some. Here the sample spans some 210,000 clones, 87% being singletons. Material: PBMCs. These receptors all stem from a man younger than 45 in good health and CMV-seronegative. Both conserved end residues are part of each CDR3. A D gene is named only where the DNA matches it firmly. Size tells how often a clone was seen (once, few, many) or the class of an expanded clone, and some rows leave it out.

NA	14	TRBV2	NA	TRBJ2-7	CASTLGGNRNEQYF	TGTGCCAGCACCCTTGGGGGCAACAGGAACGAGCAGTACTTC
NA	12	TRBV19	TRBD1	TRBJ2-7	CASARDRYEQYF	TGTGCCAGCGCACGGGACAGATACGAGCAGTACTTC
NA	14	TRBV27	NA	TRBJ1-5	CATRVSGSNQPQHF	TGTGCCACCCGGGTGAGCGGGAGCAATCAGCCCCAGCATTTT
NA	14	TRBV28	TRBD2	TRBJ2-3	CASRSGAGQHTQYF	TGTGCCAGCCGGAGCGGGGCAGGTCAACATACGCAGTATTTT
NA	17	TRBV7-2	NA	TRBJ1-1	CASSLKYPPGRAAEAFF	TGTGCCAGCAGCTTAAAATATCCTCCTGGGAGAGCTGCTGAAGCTTTCTTT
NA	14	TRBV7-2	TRBD2	TRBJ2-7	CASSRGRLSYEQYF	TGTGCCAGCAGCCGCGGGAGGCTCTCCTACGAGCAGTACTTC
NA	14	TRBV28	TRBD1	TRBJ2-1	CASHGQGGYNEQFF	TGTGCCAGCCATGGACAGGGAGGCTACAATGAGCAGTTCTTC
NA	15	TRBV6-5	NA	TRBJ2-7	CASSYGRTGSYEQYF	TGTGCCAGCAGTTACGGGAGGACGGGATCCTACGAGCAGTACTTC
NA	17	TRBV18	TRBD1	TRBJ2-1	CASSPAPPGQGGGEQFF	TGTGCCAGCTCACCCGCCCCTCCGGGACAGGGTGGGGGGGAGCAGTTCTTC
NA	13	TRBV5-1	NA	TRBJ1-1	CASSSTPNTEAFF	TGCGCCAGCAGCTCGACACCGAACACTGAAGCTTTCTTT
once	13	TRBV7-7	NA	TRBJ2-1	CASSLGRAGEQFF	TGTGCTAGCAGCTTAGGCAGGGCAGGTGAGCAGTTCTTC
NA	14	TRBV7-9	NA	TRBJ2-7	CASSPGSSSYEQYF	TGTGCCAGCAGCCCAGGTTCCAGCTCCTACGAGCAGTACTTC
NA	14	TRBV2	TRBD2	TRBJ2-4	CASNLAGAKNIQYF	TGTGCCAGCAATCTAGCGGGAGCCAAAAACATTCAGTACTTC
once	14	TRBV5-1	TRBD1	TRBJ1-2	CASSLDRGNYGYTF	TGCGCCAGCAGCTTGGACAGGGGAAACTATGGCTACACCTTC
NA	17	TRBV6-4	TRBD2	TRBJ2-1	CATNGLAGGPGNNEQFF	TGTGCCACCAACGGACTAGCGGGAGGGCCGGGGAACAATGAGCAGTTCTTC
NA	19	TRBV21-1	NA	TRBJ1-5	CASSKEGGQGKRGNQPQHF	TGTGCCAGCAGCAAAGAAGGAGGGCAGGGTAAGAGGGGCAATCAGCCCCAGCATTTT
NA	19	TRBV5-1	NA	TRBJ2-6	CASSLGAGPKYSGANVLTF	TGCGCCAGCAGCTTGGGCGCAGGGCCGAAATACTCTGGGGCCAACGTCCTGACTTTC
NA	14	TRBV30	TRBD2	TRBJ2-7	CAWTGTSGSYEQYF	TGTGCCTGGACCGGGACTAGCGGCTCCTACGAGCAGTACTTC
NA	14	TRBV13	NA	TRBJ2-1	CASSLEGGPDEQFF	TGTGCCAGCAGCTTAGAGGGGGGGCCTGATGAGCAGTTCTTC
NA	10	TRBV10-1	NA	TRBJ2-1	CAPGYNEQFF	TGCGCCCCGGGATACAATGAGCAGTTCTTC
NA	14	TRBV6-6	NA	TRBJ2-1	CASSYPQTGHEQFF	TGTGCCAGCAGTTACCCTCAAACAGGGCATGAGCAGTTCTTC
NA	11	TRBV30	NA	TRBJ1-2	CAWSVSANILF	TGTGCCTGGAGTGTATCCGCGAATATACTTTTC
NA	12	TRBV4-1	NA	TRBJ2-3	CASSQHYDTQYF	TGCGCCAGCAGCCAACACTATGACACGCAGTATTTT
once	14	TRBV19	NA	TRBJ1-5	CASSISGGSQPQHF	TGTGCCAGTAGTATTTCTGGGGGCAGTCAGCCCCAGCATTTT
NA	14	TRBV7-2	TRBD1	TRBJ2-7	CASSPGQVPYEQYF	TGTGCCAGCAGCCCCGGACAGGTACCCTACGAGCAGTACTTC
NA	16	TRBV18	NA	TRBJ2-3	CASSPQGRGDTDTQYF	TGTGCCAGCTCACCACAGGGGCGGGGAGACACAGATACGCAGTATTTT
NA	14	TRBV11-3	TRBD1	TRBJ2-2	CASSLTGLTGELFF	TGTGCCAGCAGCTTGACAGGGCTCACCGGGGAGCTGTTTTTT
NA	19	TRBV7-2	NA	TRBJ2-3	CASSARQGLLYGGADTQYF	TGTGCCAGCAGCGCCCGCCAGGGACTTCTCTATGGGGGTGCAGATACGCAGTATTTT
NA	16	TRBV30	TRBD1	TRBJ1-1	CAWRAGTGLRGTEAFF	TGTGCCTGGAGAGCCGGGACAGGGCTCCGGGGTACTGAAGCTTTCTTT
NA	16	TRBV27	NA	TRBJ2-1	CASSLERLAFPNEQFF	TGTGCCAGCAGTTTAGAGCGGCTAGCTTTCCCCAATGAGCAGTTCTTC
NA	14	TRBV7-2	NA	TRBJ1-1	CASSLGGMNTEAFF	TGTGCCAGCAGCTTAGGAGGGATGAACACTGAAGCTTTCTTT
NA	14	TRBV6-1	TRBD1	TRBJ1-2	CASRAQGASFGYTF	TGTGCCAGCAGGGCTCAGGGGGCCTCCTTTGGCTACACCTTC
NA	15	TRBV7-8	NA	TRBJ2-3	CASSLVGGGTDTQYF	TGTGCCAGCAGCTTGGTGGGAGGAGGCACAGATACGCAGTATTTT
NA	15	TRBV5-1	TRBD1	TRBJ1-5	CASSLDGQGSQPQHF	TGCGCCAGCAGCCTGGATGGACAGGGAAGTCAGCCCCAGCATTTT
once	14	TRBV7-9	NA	TRBJ2-7	CASSSRGIPYEQYF	TGTGCCAGCAGCTCCAGGGGAATACCTTACGAGCAGTACTTC